This T cell receptor (beta chain) is from a study of cytomegalovirus exposure and HLA in healthy donors. The PCR ran on 60 Vbeta and 13 Jbeta primers. This table comes from immunoSEQ multiplex PCR, and its TCRdb copy is limited to in-frame clones, with some not included. Counted here are 75,000 to 100,000 clones, 70% to 75% occurring once; the ten biggest clones make up roughly 3.5%. Findings of the study overall: The study listed 164 cytomegalovirus-associated TCR beta chains.

As regards this clone: Its matching antigen is unknown.

This CDR3 spans 13 amino acids. V was clipped by 6 bases and J by 4 bases, with 10 bases between them. CDR1 and CDR2 (germline): MNHEY, SVGAGI. Sequences were obtained from PBMCs. The V call is TRBV6-5, the J call TRBJ1-3; D is unresolved. The receptor comes from a middle-aged man in good health and CMV-seronegative. CDR3 protein: CASRPRAGNTIYF. The CDR3 coding sequence is TGTGCCAGCAGGCCGAGGGCCGGAAACACCATATATTTT.